The rows below give T cell receptor beta chains drawn from one sample of a study of identifying expanded T cells in peripheral blood. Libraries were prepared by immunoSEQ multiplex PCR; TCRdb keeps only in-frame clonotypes and omits some of them. The sample contains tens of thousands of clones, over 75% of which appear only once. Sequencing was done on a sample of blood. Receptors originate from a person aged 18-70 years in good health. Both conserved end residues are part of each CDR3. A D gene is named only where the DNA matches it firmly. Clone size appears in some rows only: once, few, many, or a class for an expanded clone.

D gene,V gene,clone size,J gene,CDR3 protein,CDR3 DNA
TRBD1,TRBV7-3,NA,TRBJ2-4,CASSGGQGNIQYF,TGTGCCAGCAGCGGGGGACAGGGGAACATTCAGTACTTC
NA,TRBV18,NA,TRBJ1-3,CASSTGTTGNTIYF,TGTGCCAGCTCAACGGGGACAACTGGAAACACCATATATTTT
NA,TRBV2,NA,TRBJ1-2,CASSALGQARGYTF,TGTGCCAGCAGTGCCCTTGGGCAGGCAAGGGGCTACACCTTC
TRBD2,TRBV19,NA,TRBJ2-2,CASSTGLAVGTGELFF,TGTGCCAGTAGTACGGGACTAGCGGTGGGAACCGGGGAGCTGTTTTTT
NA,TRBV19,NA,TRBJ1-5,CASSIVLVGNQPQHF,TGTGCCAGTAGTATCGTCCTGGTAGGCAATCAGCCCCAGCATTTT
NA,TRBV5-6,once,TRBJ1-1,CASSLVQGYYDTEAFF,TGTGCCAGCAGCTTGGTGCAGGGGTATTATGACACTGAAGCTTTCTTT
NA,TRBV19,NA,TRBJ2-7,CASSITLTTYEQYF,TGTGCCAGTAGCATTACCCTAACTACCTACGAGCAGTACTTC
TRBD2,TRBV18,few,TRBJ2-5,CASSPPASGFQETQYF,TGTGCCAGCTCACCACCGGCTAGCGGGTTTCAAGAGACCCAGTACTTC
TRBD2,TRBV27,NA,TRBJ2-7,CASSLKLAGGYEQYF,TGTGCCAGCAGTTTAAAGCTAGCGGGAGGCTACGAGCAGTACTTC
NA,TRBV27,NA,TRBJ1-6,CASSINGAPLHF,TGTGCCAGCAGTATTAACGGCGCACCCCTCCACTTT
TRBD1,TRBV5-1,NA,TRBJ1-2,CASSLDSGQAGYGYTF,TGCGCCAGCAGCTTGGACTCTGGACAGGCCGGGTATGGCTACACCTTC
NA,TRBV5-1,few,TRBJ1-1,CASRSPRVNTEAFF,TGCGCCAGCAGATCCCCTAGGGTGAACACTGAAGCTTTCTTT
NA,TRBV28,NA,TRBJ1-2,CASSRTLAGGYTF,TGTGCCAGCAGTAGAACATTAGCTGGCGGCTACACCTTC
TRBD1,TRBV6-6,NA,TRBJ1-5,CASSLTGGGEPQHF,TGTGCCAGCAGTCTGACAGGGGGTGGGGAGCCCCAGCATTTT
NA,TRBV30,NA,TRBJ1-5,CAWRQGRSNQPQHF,TGTGCCTGGAGACAGGGTCGTAGCAATCAGCCCCAGCATTTT
NA,TRBV29-1,NA,TRBJ2-1,CSVTGTELYNEQFF,TGCAGCGTTACCGGGACGGAGCTATACAATGAGCAGTTCTTC
NA,TRBV5-5,NA,TRBJ1-1,CASSLGPRPENTEAFF,TGTGCCAGCAGCTTGGGTCCCCGGCCCGAAAACACTGAAGCTTTCTTT
NA,TRBV4-1,NA,TRBJ2-3,CASSQVGGRITDTQYF,TGCGCCAGCAGCCAAGTAGGTGGGAGAATCACAGATACGCAGTATTTT
NA,TRBV5-1,medium-sized,TRBJ1-6,CASAANFVVSNSPLHF,TGCGCCAGCGCGGCCAACTTTGTAGTCAGTAATTCACCCCTCCACTTT
NA,TRBV6-4,NA,TRBJ1-2,CASSGRNYGYTF,TGTGCCAGCAGCGGACGGAACTATGGCTACACCTTC